The 19 T cell receptor beta chains in this list originate from one sample, sequenced in a study of OX40 agonist ivuxolimab in advanced cancers. TCRdb's copy holds only in-frame clones and misses some; the assay was immunoSEQ multiplex PCR. The table records some 60,000 clones, 90% to 95% of them present only once. The material sequenced was CD4+ or CD8+ T cells sorted from blood, taken in a trial of the OX40 agonist ivuxolimab. Receptors were obtained from an adult with an advanced solid tumor such as melanoma, head and neck, liver or kidney cancer.

The chain links TRBV28 to TRBJ2-3; D gene uncertain. Trimming cost V 6 bases and J 2 bases, with 15 bases left between them. This CDR3 region has 15 residues. Germline V gene lookup returns CDR1 MDHEN and CDR2 SYDVKM. The CDR3 DNA sequence: TGTGCCAGCAGCGAAGGATCTCCCGCCACAGATACGCAGTATTTT. This gives the protein CASSEGSPATDTQYF.

The genes are TRBV9 and TRBJ2-3; 7 bases fit TRBD1. In germline, CDR1 is SGDLS, CDR2 YYNGEE. Germline trimming cut 3 bases from V and 4 bases from J; bases unmatched to any gene: 5. The CDR3 runs to 14 residues. CDR3 sequence (DNA): TGTGCCAGCAGCGACAGGGGTACCGCAGATACGCAGTATTTT. Residues: CASSDRGTADTQYF.

The CDR3 DNA reads TGTGCCTGGAGTGTAAGTCTGCGGACAGGGAGAGGAGCTGAAGCTTTCTTT. Protein: CAWSVSLRTGRGAEAFF. The chain joins TRBV30 to TRBJ1-1, with 8 positions matching TRBD1. J was trimmed by 6 bases and V by 0 bases; bases with no gene match: 15. The CDR3 sequence is 17 residues long. Germline V gene data show CDR1 as GTSNPN and CDR2 as SVGIG (reference sequence).

The chain employs TRBV4-1 and TRBJ2-5; TRBD2 might be the D (6 bases). This CDR3 is built from 15 residues. V lost 2 bases, J lost 2 bases, and 12 bases lay in between. The germline V gene encodes CDR1 MGHRA and CDR2 YSYEKL. This chain's CDR3 is CASSQYSGDQETQYF. The CDR3 coding sequence is TGCGCCAGCAGCCAATATTCGGGGGATCAAGAGACCCAGTACTTC.

The V and J genes are TRBV2 and TRBJ2-5; 10 bases map to TRBD1. Germline lookup yields CDR1 SNHLY and CDR2 FYNNEI. CDR3 length equals 17 residues. The J segment lost 3 bases and the V segment lost 3 bases, leaving 10 bases of the junction unmatched. The CDR3, as DNA: TGTGCCAGCAGTGAGGGACAGGGGTTTATCAGAAAAGAGACCCAGTACTTC. This sequence encodes CASSEGQGFIRKETQYF.

The chain combines TRBV2 with TRBJ2-7; the D gene is possibly TRBD1 (6 bases). CDR3 length: 14 amino acids. The V end was cut by 1 base, the J end by 5 bases, with 12 bases between. Germline V gene sequence: CDR1 SNHLY, CDR2 FYNNEI. For the CDR3, the DNA is TGTGCCAGCAGTGAAGGCATGGGGGCAGACGAGCAGTACTTC. Amino acid sequence: CASSEGMGADEQYF.

This rearrangement joins TRBV4-3 to TRBJ1-5; unclear D gene. CDR3 length: 17 amino acids. Trimming pared 0 bases from V and 0 bases from J, leaving 12 bases between. Germline CDR1 and CDR2: LGHNA and YSLEER. The CDR3 region has the DNA TGCGCCAGCAGCCAAGATTTTTTGCCAGATAGCAATCAGCCCCAGCATTTT. Protein product: CASSQDFLPDSNQPQHF.

The J gene is TRBJ1-2, the V gene TRBV19; tentatively, D is TRBD1 (6 bases). Per the germline V gene, CDR1 is LNHDA and CDR2 is SQIVND (reference sequence). The V end was cut by 8 bases, the J end by 6 bases, with 13 bases between. CDR3 length equals 12 residues. This CDR3 is CASEEGVNGYTF. The DNA of the CDR3 is TGTGCCAGTGAAGAGGGGGTAAATGGCTACACCTTC. The whole variable domain, remainder taken from reference TRBV19 and TRBJ1-2, is DGGITQSPKYLFRKEGQNVTLSCEQNLNHDAMYWYRQDPGQGLRLIYYSQIVNDFQKGDIAEGYSVSREKKESFPLTVTSAQKNPTAFYLCASEEGVNGYTFGSGTRLTVV.

The rearrangement uses TRBV29-1 and TRBJ2-5; D remains ambiguous. Germline assignment: CDR1 SQVTM and CDR2 ANQGSEA. This CDR3 comprises 14 residues. V was shortened by 3 bases and J by 5 bases, with 16 bases between the two germline ends. The CDR3 sequence is CSVDGPRSDETQYF. In nucleotides, the CDR3 is TGCAGCGTTGACGGACCCAGGAGCGACGAGACCCAGTACTTC. Full variable domain (remainder filled in from reference TRBV29-1 and TRBJ2-5): SAVISQKPSRDICQRGTSLTIQCQVDSQVTMMFWYRQQPGQSLTLIATANQGSEATYESGFVIDKFPISRPNLTFSTLTVSNMSPEDSSIYLCSVDGPRSDETQYFGPGTRLLVL.

The rearrangement uses TRBV18 and TRBJ2-1; tentative D call: TRBD1 (6 bases). There are 13 residues in the CDR3. Germline V gene sequence: CDR1 KGHSH, CDR2 LQKENI. Trimming shortened V by 4 bases and J by 4 bases, and 8 bases separated the two germline ends. The CDR3 DNA reads TGTGCCAGCTCACTACAGGGATACAATGAGCAGTTCTTC. Amino acids: CASSLQGYNEQFF.

The chain has TRBV19 and TRBJ1-3; D call uncertain. The V gene's germline CDR1 is LNHDA and CDR2 SQIVND (reference sequence). The length of the CDR3 is 15 residues. V lost 5 bases and J lost 0, with 11 bases in between. Here the CDR3 reads CASSAGGLSGNTIYF. CDR3 coding DNA: TGTGCCAGTAGTGCCGGTGGCCTCTCTGGAAACACCATATATTTT.

The chain has TRBV6-1 and TRBJ2-7; 7 bases agree with TRBD1. CDR1 and CDR2 from the germline V gene are MNHNS and SASEGT. V lost 4 bases, J lost 7 bases, and 13 bases stayed unmatched. The CDR3 is 15 amino acids. The CDR3 loop is CASSAYRGSIEEQYF. The CDR3 DNA follows: TGTGCCAGCAGTGCTTACAGGGGTTCTATTGAGGAGCAGTACTTC.

The chain links TRBV28 to TRBJ2-3; no clear D gene. V was clipped by 6 bases and J by 1 base, with 11 bases between them. Germline CDR1 reads MDHEN; CDR2 reads SYDVKM. This CDR3 is built from 14 residues. CDR3: CASRLFTGTDTQYF. The CDR3 region has the DNA TGTGCCAGCAGGCTATTTACGGGCACAGATACGCAGTATTTT.

The V and J genes are TRBV2 and TRBJ2-1, with 10 bases aligning to TRBD2. This CDR3 has 17 residues. The J segment lost 1 base and the V segment lost 7 bases, leaving 10 bases of the junction unmatched. CDR1 and CDR2 from the germline V gene are SNHLY and FYNNEI. CDR3 protein: CASMSSGSAWSYNEQFF. The CDR3 DNA is TGTGCCAGCATGTCTAGCGGGAGTGCGTGGTCCTACAATGAGCAGTTCTTC.

The chain is built from TRBV19 and TRBJ2-7, with 11 bases aligning to TRBD2. Germline CDR1 and CDR2: LNHDA and SQIVND (reference sequence). CDR3 length: 15 residues. J lost 3 bases, V lost 6 bases, and 7 bases had no gene match. CDR3 nucleotides: TGTGCCAGTAGATATACTACTAGCGGGAGCTACGAGCAGTACTTC. Protein: CASRYTTSGSYEQYF. Combining the CDR3 with reference TRBV19 and TRBJ2-7 gives the whole variable domain DGGITQSPKYLFRKEGQNVTLSCEQNLNHDAMYWYRQDPGQGLRLIYYSQIVNDFQKGDIAEGYSVSREKKESFPLTVTSAQKNPTAFYLCASRYTTSGSYEQYFGPGTRLTVT.

This sequence joins TRBV4-2 and TRBJ2-1; D perhaps matches TRBD1 (7 bases). Germline values: CDR1 LGHNA, CDR2 YNFKEQ. V was clipped by 0 bases and J by 3 bases, with 12 bases between them. CDR3 length equals 16 residues. The DNA for the CDR3 is TGTGCCAGCAGCCAAGAGGCAGGGGGGCTCTACAATGAGCAGTTCTTC. As protein: CASSQEAGGLYNEQFF.

This rearrangement joins TRBV10-3 to TRBJ1-2; 7 positions match TRBD1. This CDR3 contains 15 residues. Germline V lookup: CDR1 ENHRY, CDR2 SYGVKD. V gave up 2 bases and J gave up 4 bases; unmatched junction bases: 7. CDR3 loop: CAISEGGDSSYGYTF. Written as DNA, the CDR3 is TGTGCCATCAGTGAGGGGGGGGACAGCTCCTATGGCTACACCTTC.

The sample holds one count of this clone. J is TRBJ2-1 and V is TRBV7-6; weak D call: TRBD2 (5 bases). The ends were cut back, 1 base at V and 6 bases at J, with 25 bases in the middle. Germline V gene lookup returns CDR1 SGHVS and CDR2 FNYEAQ. CDR3 size: 19 residues. The CDR3 DNA is TGTGCCAGCAGCTTAGACGGATACGGGGTGTTGGGTACTAGCAATGAGCAGTTCTTC. This translates into CASSLDGYGVLGTSNEQFF.

The V gene is TRBV19, the J gene TRBJ1-5; perhaps TRBD1 as D (6 bases). The CDR3 extends over 14 amino acids. CDR1 and CDR2 (germline): LNHDA, SQIVND (reference sequence). Trimming left V 5 bases short and J 4 bases short, with 12 bases between. The CDR3 here is CASSLGAGNQPQHF. The CDR3 bases are TGTGCCAGTAGTTTGGGGGCTGGGAATCAGCCCCAGCATTTT.